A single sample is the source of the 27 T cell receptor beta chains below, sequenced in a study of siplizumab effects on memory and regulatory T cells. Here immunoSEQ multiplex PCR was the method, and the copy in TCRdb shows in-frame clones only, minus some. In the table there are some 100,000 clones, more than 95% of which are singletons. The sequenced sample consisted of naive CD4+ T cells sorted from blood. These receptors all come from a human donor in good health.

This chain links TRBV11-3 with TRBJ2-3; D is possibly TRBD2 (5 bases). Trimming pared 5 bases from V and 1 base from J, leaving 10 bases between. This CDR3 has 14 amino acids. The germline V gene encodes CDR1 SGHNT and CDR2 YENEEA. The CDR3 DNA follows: TGTGCCAGCAGCCCCGGGCGGGGCACAGATACGCAGTATTTT. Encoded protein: CASSPGRGTDTQYF. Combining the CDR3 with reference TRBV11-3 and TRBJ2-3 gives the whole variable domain EAGVVQSPRYKIIEKKQPVAFWCNPISGHNTLYWYLQNLGQGPELLIRYENEEAVDDSQLPKDRFSAERLKGVDSTLKIQPAELGDSAVYLCASSPGRGTDTQYFGPGTRLTVL.

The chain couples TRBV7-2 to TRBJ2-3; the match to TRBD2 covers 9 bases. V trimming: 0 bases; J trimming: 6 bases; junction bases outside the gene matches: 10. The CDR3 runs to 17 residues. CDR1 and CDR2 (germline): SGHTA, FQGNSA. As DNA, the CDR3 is TGTGCCAGCAGCTTAGCGTTAGGGGCTAGCGGGGTGGATACGCAGTATTTT. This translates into CASSLALGASGVDTQYF.

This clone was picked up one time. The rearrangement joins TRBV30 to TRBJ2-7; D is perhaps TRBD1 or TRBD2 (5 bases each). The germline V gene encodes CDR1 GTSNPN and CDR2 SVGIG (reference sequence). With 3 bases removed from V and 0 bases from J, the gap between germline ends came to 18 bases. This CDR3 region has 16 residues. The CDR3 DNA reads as TGTGCCTGGAGGGCAGGGCACCGGGACGGCTCCTACGAGCAGTACTTC. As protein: CAWRAGHRDGSYEQYF.

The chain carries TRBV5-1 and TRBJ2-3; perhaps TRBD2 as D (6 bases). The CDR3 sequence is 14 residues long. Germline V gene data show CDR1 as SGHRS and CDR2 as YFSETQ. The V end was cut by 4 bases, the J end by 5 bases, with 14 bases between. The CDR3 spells CASSRTAGGDTQYF. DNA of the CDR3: TGCGCCAGCAGCCGCACCGCCGGGGGAGATACGCAGTATTTT.

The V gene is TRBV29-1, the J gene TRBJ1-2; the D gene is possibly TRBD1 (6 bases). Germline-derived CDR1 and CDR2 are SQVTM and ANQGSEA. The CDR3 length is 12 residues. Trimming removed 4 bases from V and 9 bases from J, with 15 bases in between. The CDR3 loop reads CSVGLTGLSYTF. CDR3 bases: TGCAGCGTTGGACTGACAGGTCTAAGCTACACCTTC.

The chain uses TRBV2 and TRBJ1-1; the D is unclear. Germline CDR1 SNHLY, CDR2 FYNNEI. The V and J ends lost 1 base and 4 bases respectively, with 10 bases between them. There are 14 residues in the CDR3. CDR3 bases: TGTGCCAGCAGTGAAGGCCGAGGAGGCACTGAAGCTTTCTTT. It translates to CASSEGRGGTEAFF. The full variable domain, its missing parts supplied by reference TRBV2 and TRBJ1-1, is EPEVTQTPSHQVTQMGQEVILRCVPISNHLYFYWYRQILGQKVEFLVSFYNNEISEKSEIFDDQFSVERPDGSNFTLKIRSTKLEDSAMYFCASSEGRGGTEAFFGQGTRLTVV.

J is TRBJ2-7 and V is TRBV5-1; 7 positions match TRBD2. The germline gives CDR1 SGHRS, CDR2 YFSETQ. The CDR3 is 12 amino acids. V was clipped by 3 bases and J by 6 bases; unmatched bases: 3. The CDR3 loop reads CASSSPGGEQYF. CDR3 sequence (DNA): TGCGCCAGCAGCTCTCCGGGGGGCGAGCAGTACTTC.

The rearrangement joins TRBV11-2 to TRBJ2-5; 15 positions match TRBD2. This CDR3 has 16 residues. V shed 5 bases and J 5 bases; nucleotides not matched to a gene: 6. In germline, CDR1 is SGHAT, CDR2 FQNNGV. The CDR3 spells CASSHGLAGGQETQYF. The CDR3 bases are TGTGCCAGCAGCCACGGACTAGCGGGGGGGCAGGAGACCCAGTACTTC.

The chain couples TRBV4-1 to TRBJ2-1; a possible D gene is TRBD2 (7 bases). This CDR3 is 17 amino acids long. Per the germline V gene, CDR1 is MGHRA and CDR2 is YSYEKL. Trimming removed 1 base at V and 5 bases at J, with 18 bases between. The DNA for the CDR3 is TGCGCCAGCAGCCAAGGCACTAGGGGGGGGCTTAACAATGAGCAGTTCTTC. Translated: CASSQGTRGGLNNEQFF.

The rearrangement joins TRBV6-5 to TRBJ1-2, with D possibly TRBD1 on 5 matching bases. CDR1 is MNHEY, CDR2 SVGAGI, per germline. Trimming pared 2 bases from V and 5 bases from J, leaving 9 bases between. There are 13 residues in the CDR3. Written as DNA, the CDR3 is TGTGCCAGCAGTTACCCTGACAGTTATGGCTACACCTTC. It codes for CASSYPDSYGYTF.

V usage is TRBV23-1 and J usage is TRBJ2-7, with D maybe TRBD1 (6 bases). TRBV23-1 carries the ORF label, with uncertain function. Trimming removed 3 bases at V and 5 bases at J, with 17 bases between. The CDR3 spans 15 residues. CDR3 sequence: CASSQGTPHGDEQYF. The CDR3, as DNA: TGCGCCAGCAGTCAGGGGACACCTCATGGGGACGAGCAGTACTTC.

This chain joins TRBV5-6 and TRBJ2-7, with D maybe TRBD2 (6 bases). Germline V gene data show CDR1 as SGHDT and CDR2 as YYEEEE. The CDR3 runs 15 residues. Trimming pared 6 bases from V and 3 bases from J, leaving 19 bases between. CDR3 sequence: CASTGTSGAFYEQYF. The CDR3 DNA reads TGTGCCAGCACCGGGACTTCCGGGGCATTCTACGAGCAGTACTTC.

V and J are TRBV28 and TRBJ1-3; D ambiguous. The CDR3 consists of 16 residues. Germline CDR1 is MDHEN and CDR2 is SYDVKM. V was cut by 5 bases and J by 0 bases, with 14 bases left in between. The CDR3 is CASSTEPGYSGNTIYF. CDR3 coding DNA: TGTGCCAGCAGTACGGAACCGGGATACTCTGGAAACACCATATATTTT.

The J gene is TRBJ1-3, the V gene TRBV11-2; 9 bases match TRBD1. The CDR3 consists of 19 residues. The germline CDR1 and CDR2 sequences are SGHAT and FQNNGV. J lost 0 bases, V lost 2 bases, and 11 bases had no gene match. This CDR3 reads CASSLIVPRDRASGNTIYF. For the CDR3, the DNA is TGTGCCAGCAGCTTAATAGTCCCCCGGGACAGGGCCTCTGGAAACACCATATATTTT.

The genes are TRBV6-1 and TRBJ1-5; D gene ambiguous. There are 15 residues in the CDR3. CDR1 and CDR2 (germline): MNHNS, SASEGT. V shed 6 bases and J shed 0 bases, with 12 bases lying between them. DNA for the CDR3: TGTGCCAGCAGCTCCGGGCCGAATAGCAATCAGCCCCAGCATTTT. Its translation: CASSSGPNSNQPQHF.

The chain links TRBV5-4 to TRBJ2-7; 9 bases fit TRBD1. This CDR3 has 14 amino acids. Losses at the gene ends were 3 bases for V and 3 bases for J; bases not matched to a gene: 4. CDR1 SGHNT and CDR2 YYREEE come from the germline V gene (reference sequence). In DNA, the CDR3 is TGTGCCAGCAGCTCCCGGGACAGGGACTACGAGCAGTACTTC. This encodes CASSSRDRDYEQYF.

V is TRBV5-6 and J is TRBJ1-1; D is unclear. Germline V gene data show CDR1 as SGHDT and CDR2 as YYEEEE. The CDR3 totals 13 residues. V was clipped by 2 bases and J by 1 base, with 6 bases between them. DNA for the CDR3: TGTGCCAGCAGCTTCCGGGGGAACACTGAAGCTTTCTTT. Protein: CASSFRGNTEAFF.

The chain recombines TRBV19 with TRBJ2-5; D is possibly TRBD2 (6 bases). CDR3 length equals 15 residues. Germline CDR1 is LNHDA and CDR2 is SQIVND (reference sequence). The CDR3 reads CAIQTRGTARETQYF. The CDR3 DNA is TGTGCAATTCAAACCCGCGGGACCGCACGGGAGACCCAGTACTTC. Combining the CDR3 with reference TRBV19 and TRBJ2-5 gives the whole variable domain DGGITQSPKYLFRKEGQNVTLSCEQNLNHDAMYWYRQDPGQGLRLIYYSQIVNDFQKGDIAEGYSVSREKKESFPLTVTSAQKNPTAFYLCAIQTRGTARETQYFGPGTRLLVL.

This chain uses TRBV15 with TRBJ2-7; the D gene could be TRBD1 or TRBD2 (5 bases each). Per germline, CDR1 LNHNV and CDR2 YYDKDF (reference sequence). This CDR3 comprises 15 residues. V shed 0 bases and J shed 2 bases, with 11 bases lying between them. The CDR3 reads CATSRDDGTAYEQYF. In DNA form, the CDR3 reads TGTGCCACCAGCAGAGACGACGGGACGGCCTACGAGCAGTACTTC.

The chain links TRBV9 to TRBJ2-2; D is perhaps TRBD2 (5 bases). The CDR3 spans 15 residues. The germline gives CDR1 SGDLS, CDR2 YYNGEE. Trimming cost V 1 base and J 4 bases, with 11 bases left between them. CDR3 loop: CASSVSGVGTGELFF. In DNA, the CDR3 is TGTGCCAGCAGCGTATCCGGGGTAGGCACCGGGGAGCTGTTTTTT.

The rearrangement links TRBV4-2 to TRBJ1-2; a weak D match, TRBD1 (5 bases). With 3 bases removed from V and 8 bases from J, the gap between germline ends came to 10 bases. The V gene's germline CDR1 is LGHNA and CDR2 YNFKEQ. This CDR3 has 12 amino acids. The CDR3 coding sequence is TGTGCCAGCAGCCAGGCAGGGCTGGGCTACACCTTC. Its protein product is CASSQAGLGYTF.

DNA of the CDR3: TGTGCCAGCAGCCGGACTGTTCCATCAGATACGCAGTATTTT. Protein product: CASSRTVPSDTQYF. V and J are TRBV7-6 and TRBJ2-3; possibly TRBD2 for D (5 bases). Trimming left V 5 bases short and J 4 bases short, with 13 bases between. Germline V gene sequence: CDR1 SGHVS, CDR2 FNYEAQ. The CDR3 covers 14 residues.

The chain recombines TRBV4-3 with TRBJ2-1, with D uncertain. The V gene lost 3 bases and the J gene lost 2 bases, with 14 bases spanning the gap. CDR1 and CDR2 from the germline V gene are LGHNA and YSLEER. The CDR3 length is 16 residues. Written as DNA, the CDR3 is TGCGCCAGCAGCCACCAGACCGCCCTACCCTACAATGAGCAGTTCTTC. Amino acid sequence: CASSHQTALPYNEQFF.

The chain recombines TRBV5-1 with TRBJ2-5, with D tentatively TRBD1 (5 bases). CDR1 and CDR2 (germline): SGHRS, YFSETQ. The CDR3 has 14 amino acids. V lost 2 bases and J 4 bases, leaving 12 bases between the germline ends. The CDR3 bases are TGCGCCAGCAGCTTATACCAGGGTAGAGAGACCCAGTACTTC. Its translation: CASSLYQGRETQYF. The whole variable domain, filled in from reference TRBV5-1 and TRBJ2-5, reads KAGVTQTPRYLIKTRGQQVTLSCSPISGHRSVSWYQQTPGQGLQFLFEYFSETQRNKGNFPGRFSGRQFSNSRSEMNVSTLELGDSALYLCASSLYQGRETQYFGPGTRLLVL.

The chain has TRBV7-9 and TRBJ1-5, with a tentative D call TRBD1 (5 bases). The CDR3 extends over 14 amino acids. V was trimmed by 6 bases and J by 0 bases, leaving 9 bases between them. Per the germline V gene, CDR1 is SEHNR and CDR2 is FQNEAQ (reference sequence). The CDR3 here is CASSHTGSNQPQHF. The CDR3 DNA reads TGTGCCAGCAGTCACACAGGTAGCAATCAGCCCCAGCATTTT. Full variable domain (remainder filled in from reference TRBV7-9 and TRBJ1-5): DTGVSQNPRHKITKRGQNVTFRCDPISEHNRLYWYRQTLGQGPEFLTYFQNEAQLEKSRLLSDRFSAERPKGSFSTLEIQRTEQGDSAMYLCASSHTGSNQPQHFGDGTRLSIL.

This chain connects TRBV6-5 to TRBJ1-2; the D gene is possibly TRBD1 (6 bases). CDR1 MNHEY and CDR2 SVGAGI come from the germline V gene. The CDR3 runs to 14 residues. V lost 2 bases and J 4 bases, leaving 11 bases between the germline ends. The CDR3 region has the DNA TGTGCCAGCAGTTACACCGACAGGATCTATGGCTACACCTTC. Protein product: CASSYTDRIYGYTF.

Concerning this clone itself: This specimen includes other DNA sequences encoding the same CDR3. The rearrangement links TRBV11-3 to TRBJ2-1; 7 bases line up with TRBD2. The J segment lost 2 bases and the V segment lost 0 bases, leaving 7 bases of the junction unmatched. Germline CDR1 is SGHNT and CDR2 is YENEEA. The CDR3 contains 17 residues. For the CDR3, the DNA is TGTGCCAGCAGCTTAGATCGTGGTGGGGGGGCCTACAATGAGCAGTTCTTC. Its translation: CASSLDRGGGAYNEQFF.